A selection of T cell receptor beta chains follows, all from one sample in a study of OX40 agonist ivuxolimab in advanced cancers. Clones were sequenced by immunoSEQ multiplex PCR, and TCRdb holds only the in-frame ones, with some missing. The sample holds under 150,000 clones; under 95% are singletons and the top ten take over 0.8%. Material: CD4+ or CD8+ T cells sorted from blood, obtained in a trial of the OX40 agonist ivuxolimab. The receptors here all came from an adult with an advanced solid tumor such as melanoma, head and neck, liver or kidney cancer. The CDR3 runs from the conserved cysteine through the conserved F or W. A D gene is named only where the DNA matches it firmly. A clone size is listed for some rows: how often the clone was seen (once, few, many), or a class if it is expanded.

V: TRBV28
size: once
D: -
J: TRBJ1-1
DNA: TGTGCCAGCAGTGTAGGGGGGATAAAGAACACTGAAGCTTTCTTT
CDR3: CASSVGGIKNTEAFF

V: TRBV29-1
size: -
D: -
J: TRBJ2-5
DNA: TGCAGCGCAACCGGGGCGGGTCAAGAGACCCAGTACTTC
CDR3: CSATGAGQETQYF

V: TRBV7-8
size: -
D: TRBD2
J: TRBJ2-1
DNA: TGTGCCAGCAGCTTATCCAGCGGGAAGCAGTTCTTC
CDR3: CASSLSSGKQFF

V: TRBV6-6
size: -
D: -
J: TRBJ2-2
DNA: TGTGCCAGCAGCGCAGGTACCGGGGAGCTGTTTTTT
CDR3: CASSAGTGELFF

V: TRBV12-1
size: -
D: -
J: TRBJ1-1
DNA: TGTGCCAGCAGCTTAACCGGACAGGGCCGGGGCACTGAAGCTTTCTTT
CDR3: CASSLTGQGRGTEAFF

V: TRBV7-3
size: -
D: TRBD2
J: TRBJ2-1
DNA: TGTGCCAGCAGCCAACTAGCGGGGACGCACAATGAGCAGTTCTTC
CDR3: CASSQLAGTHNEQFF

V: TRBV9
size: -
D: -
J: TRBJ1-4
DNA: TGTGCCAGCAGCGTAGGCCCGACGAATGAAAAACTGTTTTTT
CDR3: CASSVGPTNEKLFF

V: TRBV18
size: -
D: -
J: TRBJ2-7
DNA: TGTGCCAGCTCACCTAGACGGCCGAATCCTGCCTACGAGCAGTACTTC
CDR3: CASSPRRPNPAYEQYF

V: TRBV6-5
size: once
D: -
J: TRBJ1-1
DNA: TGTGCCAGCAAGCACGACACTGAAGCTTTCTTT
CDR3: CASKHDTEAFF

V: TRBV28
size: -
D: -
J: TRBJ1-1
DNA: TGTGCCAGCAGTTTATTCGGAAGACCTGAAGCTTTCTTT
CDR3: CASSLFGRPEAFF

V: TRBV18
size: few
D: -
J: TRBJ1-1
DNA: TGTGCCAGCTCACCAATAGGGGAGGACACTGAAGCTTTCTTT
CDR3: CASSPIGEDTEAFF

V: TRBV4-1
size: -
D: -
J: TRBJ2-4
DNA: TGCGCCAGCAGCCAATTTCGGAGGGGCGAAACCAAAAACATTCAGTACTTC
CDR3: CASSQFRRGETKNIQYF

V: TRBV30
size: -
D: -
J: TRBJ1-1
DNA: TGTGCTTGGAGTGTAGTGGTTGGGACTGAAGCTTTCTTT
CDR3: CAWSVVVGTEAFF

V: TRBV6-4
size: -
D: TRBD1
J: TRBJ1-2
DNA: TGTGCCAGCAGTCCGGACAGGGGTATGGGGGGCTACACCTTC
CDR3: CASSPDRGMGGYTF

V: TRBV6-5
size: few
D: -
J: TRBJ2-7
DNA: TGTGCCAGCAGTGCCGCCCAGGACGGGACCTACGAGCAGTACTTC
CDR3: CASSAAQDGTYEQYF

V: TRBV12-5
size: -
D: -
J: TRBJ1-1
DNA: TGTGCTAGTGGTCCCGGGCCAGGGATGATCACTGAAGCTTTCTTT
CDR3: CASGPGPGMITEAFF

V: TRBV2
size: -
D: TRBD1
J: TRBJ1-1
DNA: TGTGCCAGCGGACAGGGGATGGACACTGAAGCTTTCTTT
CDR3: CASGQGMDTEAFF

V: TRBV6-5
size: -
D: TRBD1
J: TRBJ1-1
DNA: TGTGCCAGCAGTTCACAGGGGGAGGTGAACACTGAAGCTTTCTTT
CDR3: CASSSQGEVNTEAFF

V: TRBV9
size: -
D: -
J: TRBJ1-6
DNA: TGTGCCAGCAGCGTAGCGGCCAGTAATTCACCCCTCCACTTT
CDR3: CASSVAASNSPLHF

V: TRBV28
size: -
D: TRBD1
J: TRBJ2-7
DNA: TGTGCCAGCAGCCCTGGGACAGGGGCCTACGAGCAGTACTTC
CDR3: CASSPGTGAYEQYF

V: TRBV19
size: -
D: TRBD2
J: TRBJ2-1
DNA: TGTGCCAGTAGTATCGCCTATAGCGGGGGAACCTACAATGAGCAGTTCTTC
CDR3: CASSIAYSGGTYNEQFF

V: TRBV5-1
size: -
D: TRBD1
J: TRBJ1-2
DNA: TGCGCCAGCAGCTTGGTCGGCACAGGGGTCGCTAACTATGGCTACACCTTC
CDR3: CASSLVGTGVANYGYTF

V: TRBV28
size: -
D: -
J: TRBJ1-2
DNA: TGTGCCAGCAGTTTGCCAGGGGCTCTAAATGGCTACACCTTC
CDR3: CASSLPGALNGYTF

V: TRBV7-1
size: -
D: -
J: TRBJ2-7
DNA: TGTGCCAGCAGCTTAGATATAAGGGCCTCTACCTACGAGCAGTACTTC
CDR3: CASSLDIRASTYEQYF

V: TRBV5-4
size: -
D: TRBD1
J: TRBJ1-2
DNA: TGCGCCAGCAGCCAAGAGGCAGGGGGACCCTATGGCTACACCTTC
CDR3: CASSQEAGGPYGYTF

V: TRBV5-4
size: -
D: TRBD1
J: TRBJ1-1
DNA: TGTGCCAGCAGCTTCAATCAGGGGGCTGAAGCTTTCTTT
CDR3: CASSFNQGAEAFF

V: TRBV30
size: -
D: TRBD2
J: TRBJ2-1
DNA: TGTGCCTGGAGTGTATGGGGGACTAGCGGGAGCAATGAGCAGTTCTTC
CDR3: CAWSVWGTSGSNEQFF

V: TRBV9
size: -
D: -
J: TRBJ2-5
DNA: TGTGCCAGCAGCGCCAATTGGTACAATCAAGAGACCCAGTACTTC
CDR3: CASSANWYNQETQYF

V: TRBV7-6
size: -
D: -
J: TRBJ2-5
DNA: TGTGCCAGCAGCGGGGTTCAGGGGGGGGAGACCCAGTACTTC
CDR3: CASSGVQGGETQYF

V: TRBV5-6
size: -
D: TRBD1
J: TRBJ2-1
DNA: TGTGCCAGCAGATTAATAGGACAGGGGGTCAGGAATGAGCAGTTCTTC
CDR3: CASRLIGQGVRNEQFF

V: TRBV7-2
size: -
D: -
J: TRBJ1-5
DNA: TGTGCCAGCAGCTCCCCCGGGGGCAGGCAGCCCCAGCATTTT
CDR3: CASSSPGGRQPQHF

V: TRBV2
size: -
D: -
J: TRBJ1-2
DNA: TGTGCCAGCCCTCGGACCCGATCAGACCCCTATGGCTACACCTTC
CDR3: CASPRTRSDPYGYTF

V: TRBV18
size: -
D: -
J: TRBJ2-7
DNA: TGTGCCAGCTCTCAAGGGGGATCCTACGAGCAGTACTTC
CDR3: CASSQGGSYEQYF

V: TRBV19
size: once
D: TRBD2
J: TRBJ2-1
DNA: TGTGCCAGTAGCCCCCTGGGGGGGGAGCAGTTCTTC
CDR3: CASSPLGGEQFF

V: TRBV10-3
size: -
D: -
J: TRBJ1-1
DNA: TGTGCCATCAGTGAAGAACGGGGGACTGAAGCTTTCTTT
CDR3: CAISEERGTEAFF

V: TRBV29-1
size: -
D: TRBD1
J: TRBJ1-3
DNA: TGCAGCCGGCTAAGGACAGGGGTTGGAAACACCATATATTTT
CDR3: CSRLRTGVGNTIYF

V: TRBV10-3
size: -
D: -
J: TRBJ2-7
DNA: TGTGCCATCAGTGGCACCACACCTTCCTACGAGCAGTACTTC
CDR3: CAISGTTPSYEQYF

V: TRBV7-9
size: -
D: -
J: TRBJ2-7
DNA: TGTGCCAGCAGCCTAATACGGGGAGACGGCTACGAGCAGTACTTC
CDR3: CASSLIRGDGYEQYF

V: TRBV6-5
size: -
D: -
J: TRBJ1-4
DNA: TGTGCCAGCAGGCGGGGCTTTAATGAAAAACTGTTTTTT
CDR3: CASRRGFNEKLFF